In its sample, the clone carrying this T cell receptor (beta chain) was seen once. TCRdb's table, derived via immunoSEQ multiplex PCR, lists solely in-frame clones and lacks some. Of around 250,000 clones in the sample, around nine tenths were seen once. Described treatment: some 20 received Ad26.COV2.S at low or high dose, single or two shots; 5 received placebo; per-sample allocation not given. It was on day 63 after the first vaccine or placebo injection that samples were taken. In the vaccine, an Ad26 vector expressed the SARS-CoV-2 spike of the Wuhan strain. These data belong to a study of Ad26.COV2.S vaccination and SARS-CoV-2 variants. V was pared by 6 bases and J by 6 bases, with 12 bases between. The CDR3 has 13 residues. CDR1 SGDLS and CDR2 YYNGEE come from the germline V gene.

The sample was peripheral blood, taken in a trial of Ad26.COV2.S vaccine versus placebo. The TCR sequence derives from a person between 18 and 65 years old who received the Ad26.COV2.S COVID-19 vaccine or a placebo. The chain combines TRBV9 with TRBJ2-2; D gene ambiguous. The CDR3 reads CASTGPTSGELFF. The DNA of the CDR3 is TGTGCCAGCACTGGTCCCACCTCCGGGGAGCTGTTTTTT.